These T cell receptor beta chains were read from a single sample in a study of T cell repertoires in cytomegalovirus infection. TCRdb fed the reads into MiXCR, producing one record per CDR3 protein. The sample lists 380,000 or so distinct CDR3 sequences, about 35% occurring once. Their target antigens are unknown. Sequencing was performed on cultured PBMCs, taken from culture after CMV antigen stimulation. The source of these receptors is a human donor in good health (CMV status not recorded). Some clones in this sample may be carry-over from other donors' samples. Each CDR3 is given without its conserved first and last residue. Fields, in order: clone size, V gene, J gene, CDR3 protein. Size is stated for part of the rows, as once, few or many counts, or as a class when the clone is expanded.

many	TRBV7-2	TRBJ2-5	ASSLLAGGFKETQY
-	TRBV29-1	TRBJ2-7	SVTGANSYEQY
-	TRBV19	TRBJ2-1	ASTRGGDNEQF
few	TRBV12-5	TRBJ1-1	ASGLVVSGVSTEAF
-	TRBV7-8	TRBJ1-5	ASSLQSALVDQPQH
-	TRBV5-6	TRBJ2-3	ASSRPISTDTQY
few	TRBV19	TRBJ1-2	ASSAYRAGYT
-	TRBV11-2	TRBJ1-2	ASRGVNGYT
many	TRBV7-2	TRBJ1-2	ASSFPRDRGHYGYT
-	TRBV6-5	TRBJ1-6	ASSYFYNSPLH
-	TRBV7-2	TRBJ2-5	ASSSRQLQETQY
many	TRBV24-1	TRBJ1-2	ATSDSVVSHGYT
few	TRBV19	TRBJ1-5	ASNPGQGWQPQH
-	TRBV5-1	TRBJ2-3	ASRDGGSIADTQY
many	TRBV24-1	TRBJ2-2	ATSDLRDTGELF
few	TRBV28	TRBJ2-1	ASSVTGAYNEQF
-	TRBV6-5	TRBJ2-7	ASSRDSGPYEQY
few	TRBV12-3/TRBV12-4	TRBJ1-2	ASSSGGGGYT
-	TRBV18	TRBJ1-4	ASSPSDRGLF
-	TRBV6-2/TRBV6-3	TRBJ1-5	ASSQTVYSNQPQH
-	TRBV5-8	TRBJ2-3	ASSHSNTDTQY
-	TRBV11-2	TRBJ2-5	ASSRRTEGRETQY
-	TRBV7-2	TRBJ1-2	ASIAGGWGYGYT
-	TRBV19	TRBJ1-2	ASGGQHNYGYT
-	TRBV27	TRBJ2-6	ASSGAGVGAGANVLT
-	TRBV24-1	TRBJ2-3	ATSEARGHPDTQY
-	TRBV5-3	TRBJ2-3	ARSPTLDFPTDTQY
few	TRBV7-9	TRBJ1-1	ASSLVGQSLNTEAF
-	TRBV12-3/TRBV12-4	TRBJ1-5	ASSGQGAGSQPQH
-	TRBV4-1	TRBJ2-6	ASSQDATGESSGANVLT
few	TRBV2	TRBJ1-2	ASRSLIYGYT
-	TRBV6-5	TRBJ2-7	ASSYGGGRRAYEQY
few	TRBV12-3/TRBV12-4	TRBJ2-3	ASSTYRGTDTQY
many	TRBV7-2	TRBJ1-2	ASSFNQGAPGGYT